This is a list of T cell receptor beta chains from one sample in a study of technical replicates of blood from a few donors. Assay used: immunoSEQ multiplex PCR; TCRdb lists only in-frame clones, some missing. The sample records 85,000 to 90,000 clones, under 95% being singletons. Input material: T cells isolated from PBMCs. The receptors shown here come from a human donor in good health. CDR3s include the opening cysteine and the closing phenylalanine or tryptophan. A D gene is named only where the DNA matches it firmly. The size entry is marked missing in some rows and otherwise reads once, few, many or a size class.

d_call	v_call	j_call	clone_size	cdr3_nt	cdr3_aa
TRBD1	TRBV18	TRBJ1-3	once	TGTGCCAGCTCCGGGGGACAGGGAGGAAACACCATATATTTT	CASSGGQGGNTIYF
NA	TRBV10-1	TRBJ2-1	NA	TGCGCCAGCAGTGAAAATATACAGGGCGATTACAATGAGCAGTTCTTC	CASSENIQGDYNEQFF
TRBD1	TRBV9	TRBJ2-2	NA	TGTGCCAGCAGCGCAACAGGGGTAGTGTCCGGGGAGCTGTTTTTT	CASSATGVVSGELFF
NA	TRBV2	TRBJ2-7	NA	TGTGCCAGCAGTCAAATTTACGAGCAGTACTTC	CASSQIYEQYF
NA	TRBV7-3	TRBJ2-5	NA	TGTGCCAGCAGCTTAGAGGGAGGAACCCAGTACTTC	CASSLEGGTQYF
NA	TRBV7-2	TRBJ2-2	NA	TGTGCCAGCAGCCTGAGGGCCACGGGTGGGCTGTTTTTT	CASSLRATGGLFF
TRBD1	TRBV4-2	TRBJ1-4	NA	TGTGCCAGCAGCCAAGATGACAGGGGGCGGGGAAAACTGTTTTTT	CASSQDDRGRGKLFF
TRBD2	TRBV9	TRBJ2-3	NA	TGTGCCAGCAGCGTCCTCGGCGGGGGGCGCACAGATACGCAGTATTTT	CASSVLGGGRTDTQYF
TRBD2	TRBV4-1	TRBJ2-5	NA	TGCGCCAGCAGCCAAGATCGGACTAGCCAAGAGACCCAGTACTTC	CASSQDRTSQETQYF
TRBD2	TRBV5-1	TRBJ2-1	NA	TGCGCCAGCAGCTTGGCTTTCGCGACTAGCGAGCAGTTCTTC	CASSLAFATSEQFF
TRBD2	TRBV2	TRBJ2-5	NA	TGTGCCAGCAGTGAAACTAGCGGGGGGGCCCCCAATGCGGCCCAGTACTTC	CASSETSGGAPNAAQYF
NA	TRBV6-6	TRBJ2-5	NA	TGTGCCACCACAGGGTCCGAGACCCAGTACTTC	CATTGSETQYF
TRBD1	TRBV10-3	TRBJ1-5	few	TGTGCCATCAGTCCAGGGGGCGGTCAGCCCCAGCATTTT	CAISPGGGQPQHF
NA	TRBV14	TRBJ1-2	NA	TGTGCCAGCAGCCAAGATAGTATGAGCGCGGTTGGCTACACCTTC	CASSQDSMSAVGYTF
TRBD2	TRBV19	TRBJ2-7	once	TGTGCCAGTAGTATTAGACTAGCGGGGGACCCCCCCTACGAGCAGTACTTC	CASSIRLAGDPPYEQYF
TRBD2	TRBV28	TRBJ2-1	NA	TGTGCCAGCAGTCCGGGACTAGCGGGGGGAAGCTCCTACAATGAGCAGTTCTTC	CASSPGLAGGSSYNEQFF
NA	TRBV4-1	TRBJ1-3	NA	TGCGCCAGCAGCCCCGGCCCCATCGGGACAACCTCAAATAGAAACACCATATATTTT	CASSPGPIGTTSNRNTIYF
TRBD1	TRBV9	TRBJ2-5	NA	TGTGCCAGCAGCGCGTTGGGACAGGGGGGATTGGAGACCCAGTACTTC	CASSALGQGGLETQYF
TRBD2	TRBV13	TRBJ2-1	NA	TGTGCCAGCAGGCCAGGACTAGCCTCCCTCAATGAGCAGTTCTTC	CASRPGLASLNEQFF
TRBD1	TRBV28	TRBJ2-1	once	TGTGCCAGCAGTTTTGCAGGGGGTGATGAGCAGTTCTTC	CASSFAGGDEQFF
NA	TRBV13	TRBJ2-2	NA	TGTGCCAGCAGCTTAGGACAGGGTGGGTCCGGGGAGCTGTTTTTT	CASSLGQGGSGELFF
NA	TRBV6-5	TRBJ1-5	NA	TGTGCCAGCGGGCGGGTGTCGGCTGGCAATCAGCCCCAGCATTTT	CASGRVSAGNQPQHF
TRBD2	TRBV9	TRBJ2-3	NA	TGTGCCAGCAGCGTAGATCCTAGCGGGAGAACAGATACGCAGTATTTT	CASSVDPSGRTDTQYF
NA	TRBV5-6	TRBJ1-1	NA	TGTGCCAGCAGCTTGGACGGGAGAGATATCACTGAAGCTTTCTTT	CASSLDGRDITEAFF
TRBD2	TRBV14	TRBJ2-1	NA	TGTGCCAGCAGCTTCCGTTGGCCTAGCGGGGGCAATGAGCAGTTCTTC	CASSFRWPSGGNEQFF
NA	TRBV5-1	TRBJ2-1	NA	TGCGCCAGCAGCTTGGGACACGGGGGTGTCAATGAGCAGTTCTTC	CASSLGHGGVNEQFF
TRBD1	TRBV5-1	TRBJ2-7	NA	TGCGCCAGCAGCCCTGTCCCGGGACAGGAAAACGAGCAGTACTTC	CASSPVPGQENEQYF